One sample yielded the 18 T cell receptor beta chains listed below, sequenced in a study of vaccination and CD4 T cells after COVID-19. The Oncomine TCR Beta short-read assay was what sequenced the DNA obtained from cultured CD4+ T cells. TCRdb processed the PCR reads anew with MiXCR; each CDR3 protein has one entry. Of around 10,000 distinct CDR3 sequences listed, 29% are singletons. Treatment reported: roughly 10-day PBMC culture with coronavirus spike peptide pools or control peptides (ViraFEST assay). These receptors' antigens are unknown. Sample: cultured CD4+ T cells from blood. The receptors were sampled from a human donor with COVID-19.

The table lists this clonotype with a count of one. V usage is TRBV5-1 and J usage is TRBJ2-3; D is unresolved. The germline gives CDR1 SGHRS, CDR2 YFSETQ. CDR3 length: 16 amino acids. Trimming removed 0 bases at V and 2 bases at J, with 13 bases between. CDR3 residues: CASSLGSNTYTDTQYF. The CDR3 DNA reads TGCGCCAGCAGCTTGGGTTCTAACACGTACACAGATACGCAGTATTTT.

The table lists this clonotype with a few counts. The CDR3 protein is CASSFEGAYNSPLHF. The CDR3 DNA sequence: TGTGCCAGCAGTTTTGAAGGGGCCTATAATTCACCCCTCCACTTT. The V call is TRBV27, the J call TRBJ1-6; TRBD1 might be the D (5 bases). The germline CDR1 and CDR2 sequences are MNHEY and SMNVEV (reference sequence). V lost 3 bases to trimming and J lost 2 bases, with 8 bases between them. The CDR3 totals 15 residues.

This clonotype was seen a single time. V is TRBV12-3 or TRBV12-4 and J is TRBJ2-1; TRBD2 agrees at 14 bases. The CDR3 consists of 16 residues. Trimming removed 7 bases from V and 9 bases from J; junction bases left unmatched: 11. The CDR3 nucleotides are TGTGCCAGCATCGACGGACTAGCGGGGGGTTTGGTTGAGCAGTTCTTC. Protein: CASIDGLAGGLVEQFF.

This clonotype has a single count. The chain joins TRBV10-3 to TRBJ2-1; D ambiguous. The CDR3 consists of 11 residues. V was trimmed by 4 bases and J by 8 bases, leaving 6 bases between them. Germline V gives CDR1 ENHRY, CDR2 SYGVKD. CDR3 DNA: TGTGCCATCAGTGCAAAGTATGAGCAGTTCTTC. It codes for CAISAKYEQFF.

The chain links TRBV10-1 to TRBJ2-3; 10 bases are a match to TRBD1. Germline lookup yields CDR1 WNHNN and CDR2 SYGVQD (reference sequence). Trimming took 4 bases from V and 4 from J; bases not matched to a gene: 5. The CDR3 length is 15 residues. The CDR3 DNA sequence: TGCGCCAGCAGTGGCCGGGACAGGGGTGCAGATACGCAGTATTTT. Amino acid sequence: CASSGRDRGADTQYF.

This clonotype was seen only a few times. This rearrangement joins TRBV5-6 to TRBJ1-2; 7 bases are a match to TRBD1. Germline V CDR1 and CDR2: SGHDT, YYEEEE. CDR3 size: 13 residues. The trim removed 0 bases at V and 8 bases at J, leaving 4 bases unmatched. The CDR3 sequence is CASSLGQGLGYTF. DNA for the CDR3: TGTGCCAGCAGCTTGGGACAGGGCCTGGGCTACACCTTC. Based on the CDR3 plus reference TRBV5-6 and TRBJ1-2, the full variable domain is DAGVTQSPTHLIKTRGQQVTLRCSPKSGHDTVSWYQQALGQGPQFIFQYYEEEERQRGNFPDRFSGHQFPNYSSELNVNALLLGDSALYLCASSLGQGLGYTFGSGTRLTVV.

By frequency in the sample, this clonotype is large. This chain links TRBV7-3 with TRBJ1-2; 8 positions agree with TRBD1. The CDR3 runs 18 residues. Looked up from germline, CDR1 is SGHTA and CDR2 is FQGTGA. The J segment lost 4 bases and the V segment lost 5 bases, leaving 18 bases of the junction unmatched. CDR3 protein: CASSLNPPSTGVLYGYTF. The CDR3 nucleotides are TGTGCCAGCAGCCTCAACCCTCCTTCGACAGGGGTCCTCTATGGCTACACCTTC.

A few counts support this clonotype. The rearrangement uses TRBV12-3 or TRBV12-4 and TRBJ2-5; 15 bases agree with TRBD2. The CDR3 loop spans 17 amino acids. Trimming at V came to 5 bases and at J to 4 bases, leaving 8 bases not matched to a gene. The CDR3 region is CASSGGLAGGLRETQYF. The CDR3 coding sequence is TGTGCCAGCAGTGGGGGACTAGCGGGGGGTTTACGAGAGACCCAGTACTTC.

This clonotype has just one count. The genes are TRBV19 and TRBJ1-3; D is unclear. The germline V gene has CDR1 LNHDA and CDR2 SQIVND (reference sequence). There are 16 residues in the CDR3. V lost 6 bases and J lost 0, with 15 bases in between. The CDR3 loop is CASRRQGLSSGNTIYF. CDR3 DNA sequence: TGTGCCAGTAGAAGACAAGGTCTAAGCTCTGGAAACACCATATATTTT.

Worth noting for this clonotype: The junction differs from germline at one of its ends, possibly a read error. The genes are TRBV7-9 and TRBJ1-4, with 10 bases fitting TRBD1. Germline assignment: CDR1 SEHNR and CDR2 FQNEAQ (reference sequence). The CDR3 covers 16 residues. This chain's CDR3 is CASSSTGGRGNKKLFF. CDR3 sequence (DNA): TGTGCCAGCAGCTCGACAGGGGGCCGCGGTAATAAAAAACTGTTTTTT.

V and J are TRBV4-3 and TRBJ1-2; D is ambiguous. The V and J ends lost 1 base and 0 bases respectively, with 9 bases between them. Germline V CDR1 and CDR2: LGHNA, YSLEER. The CDR3 has 15 amino acids. The CDR3 DNA reads TGCGCCAGCAGCCAAGCCAGTGCCCCTAACTATGGCTACACCTTC. Residues: CASSQASAPNYGYTF.

This sequence joins TRBV28 and TRBJ2-2; D possibly corresponds to TRBD2 (5 bases). Germline lookup yields CDR1 MDHEN and CDR2 SYDVKM. Between the trimmed V and J ends, which lost 2 bases and 3 bases, there was a span of 16 bases. The CDR3 runs 17 residues. CDR3: CASSLLPARGYTGELFF. CDR3 in DNA: TGTGCCAGCAGTTTACTCCCAGCCCGGGGTTACACCGGGGAGCTGTTTTTT. Complete variable domain (other parts from reference TRBV28 and TRBJ2-2): DVKVTQSSRYLVKRTGEKVFLECVQDMDHENMFWYRQDPGLGLRLIYFSYDVKMKEKGDIPEGYSVSREKKERFSLILESASTNQTSMYLCASSLLPARGYTGELFFGEGSRLTVL.

This clonotype was found a few times. The rearrangement joins TRBV5-4 to TRBJ1-1, with 10 bases aligning to TRBD1. The CDR3 length is 15 residues. V was clipped by 4 bases and J by 4 bases; unmatched bases: 7. Germline V CDR1 and CDR2: SGHNT, YYREEE (reference sequence). CDR3 loop: CASSPGQGGGTEAFF. The CDR3 DNA reads TGTGCCAGCAGCCCTGGACAGGGGGGCGGCACTGAAGCTTTCTTT.

This sequence joins TRBV27 and TRBJ1-2, with D uncertain. The germline CDR1 and CDR2 sequences are MNHEY and SMNVEV (reference sequence). V shed 5 bases and J shed 1 base, with 11 bases lying between them. The CDR3 extends over 14 amino acids. The CDR3, as DNA: TGTGCCAGCAGTATAGGACCCAGTAACTATGGCTACACCTTC. Protein product: CASSIGPSNYGYTF.

This clonotype was seen a single time. J is TRBJ2-6 and V is TRBV7-8; TRBD1 matches at 9 bases. Germline values: CDR1 SGHVS, CDR2 FQNEAQ. The CDR3 is 13 residues long. V was clipped by 5 bases and J by 10 bases; unmatched bases: 3. CDR3 protein: CASSPGQGNVLTF. The CDR3 nucleotides are TGTGCCAGCAGCCCAGGACAGGGGAACGTCCTGACTTTC.

V is TRBV20-1 and J is TRBJ1-5; no clear D gene. Between the trimmed V and J ends, which lost 1 base and 3 bases, there was a span of 10 bases. The CDR3 is made up of 14 amino acids. Germline V gene lookup returns CDR1 DFQATT and CDR2 SNEGSKA (reference sequence). The CDR3 DNA follows: TGCAGTGCTAGAGTAGTGGGCCTCAATCAGCCCCAGCATTTT. It encodes CSARVVGLNQPQHF.

The chain combines TRBV5-1 with TRBJ2-3; 11 bases align to TRBD1. The length of the CDR3 is 16 residues. Germline CDR1 SGHRS, CDR2 YFSETQ. Germline trimming cut 4 bases from V and 5 bases from J; bases unmatched to any gene: 9. CDR3 region: CASSPGTGGRIDTQYF. As DNA, the CDR3 is TGCGCCAGCAGCCCCGGGACAGGGGGTAGGATAGATACGCAGTATTTT.

This clonotype was picked up a small number of times. The chain is built from TRBV2 and TRBJ2-5, with 14 positions matching TRBD2. V was pared by 4 bases and J by 4 bases, with 2 bases of the junction left unmatched. Per the germline V gene, CDR1 is SNHLY and CDR2 is FYNNEI. The CDR3 is 15 residues long. The CDR3 reads CASSVGLAGGETQYF. The CDR3 nucleotides read TGTGCCAGCAGTGTCGGACTAGCGGGGGGAGAGACCCAGTACTTC.